These 2 T cell receptor beta chains came from one sample sequenced in a study of control samples from healthy donors and cancer patients. Clones were read by immunoSEQ multiplex PCR, and TCRdb kept only the in-frame ones, dropping some. This table has 70,000 to 80,000 clones, approximately 84% appearing once. The material sequenced was blood. These receptor sequences come from a man aged 45-60 years in good health.

This clone was seen a single time. The V gene is TRBV5-1, the J gene TRBJ2-3; TRBD1 is a possible D gene (6 bases). Germline V gene sequence: CDR1 SGHRS, CDR2 YFSETQ. The length of the CDR3 is 15 residues. V was shortened by 2 bases and J by 1 base, with 11 bases between the two germline ends. CDR3 residues: CASSFGRGGTDTQYF. CDR3 DNA sequence: TGCGCCAGCAGCTTCGGCAGGGGCGGCACAGATACGCAGTATTTT.

V usage is TRBV6-5 and J usage is TRBJ1-5; TRBD1 agrees at 8 bases. This CDR3 spans 15 amino acids. Losses at the gene ends were 6 bases for V and 0 bases for J; bases not matched to a gene: 4. Germline V gene data show CDR1 as MNHEY and CDR2 as SVGAGI. DNA for the CDR3: TGTGCCAGCAGAAGACAGGGGAATAGCAATCAGCCCCAGCATTTT. Translation: CASRRQGNSNQPQHF.